This TCR beta chain derives from a study of T cell clusters in autoimmune cytopenias. Overall study: The median distinct TRB clonotype count was a few thousand per sample, from a median approximately 52,000 reads. General observations from the study: Clustering suggested that physiological T cell clusters were missing in primary autoimmune cytopenia patients. TRB repertoire shifts in secondary cytopenia and chronic lymphocytic leukemia mostly reflected lymphoma, not autoimmunity. No experiment has yet validated the function of the T cell clusters defined in silico.

Per the germline V gene, CDR1 is KGHSH and CDR2 is LQKENI. The length of the CDR3 is 13 residues. A remark on this clonotype: Its antigen is not known.

TRB was amplified by touch-down multiplex PCR, primer pools A and B combined. For each CDR3 protein, TCRdb gives one entry from its re-call of the multiplex PCR reads, without DNA. This sample contains 5,000 to 6,000 distinct CDR3 sequences. Roughly 38,000 genome equivalents of blood DNA were amplified for TRB. The receptor's source is a human donor with an autoimmune cytopenia or autoimmune hepatitis (not recorded which). The rearrangement joins TRBV18 to TRBJ1-1; TCRdb designates TRBD1, a call that cannot be tested without DNA. The sequencing input was peripheral blood. The CDR3 protein is CASSTNRATEAFF.